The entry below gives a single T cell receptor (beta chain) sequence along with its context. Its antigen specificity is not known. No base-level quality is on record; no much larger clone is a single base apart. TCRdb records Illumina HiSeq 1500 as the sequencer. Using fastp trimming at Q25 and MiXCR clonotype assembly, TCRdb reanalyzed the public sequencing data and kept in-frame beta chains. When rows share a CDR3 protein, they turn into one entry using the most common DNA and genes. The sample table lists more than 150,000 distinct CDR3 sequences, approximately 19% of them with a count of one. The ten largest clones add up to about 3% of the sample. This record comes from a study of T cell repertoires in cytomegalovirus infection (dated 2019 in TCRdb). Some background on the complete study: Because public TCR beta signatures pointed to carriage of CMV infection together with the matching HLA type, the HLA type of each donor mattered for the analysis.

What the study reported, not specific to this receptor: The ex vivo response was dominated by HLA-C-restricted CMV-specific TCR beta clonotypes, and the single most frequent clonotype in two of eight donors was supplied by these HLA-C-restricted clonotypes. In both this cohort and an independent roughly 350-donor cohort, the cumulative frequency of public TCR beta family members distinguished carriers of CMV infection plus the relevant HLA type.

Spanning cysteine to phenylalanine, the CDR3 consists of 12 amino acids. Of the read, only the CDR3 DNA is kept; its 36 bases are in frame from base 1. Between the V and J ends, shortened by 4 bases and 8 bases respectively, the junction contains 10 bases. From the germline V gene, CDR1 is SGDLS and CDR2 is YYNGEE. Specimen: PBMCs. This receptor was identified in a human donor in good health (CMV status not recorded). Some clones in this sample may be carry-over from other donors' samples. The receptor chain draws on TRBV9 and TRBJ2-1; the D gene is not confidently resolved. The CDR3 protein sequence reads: CASSTSWDEQFF. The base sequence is TGTGCCAGCAGCACCTCCTGGGATGAGCAGTTCTTC. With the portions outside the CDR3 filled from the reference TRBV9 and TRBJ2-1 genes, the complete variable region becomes DSGVTQTPKHLITATGQRVTLRCSPRSGDLSVYWYQQSLDQGLQFLIQYYNGEERAKGNILERFSAQQFPDLHSELNLSSLELGDSALYFCASSTSWDEQFFGPGTRLTVL.